These 11 T cell receptor beta chains came from one sample sequenced in a study of a mutant IDH1 vaccine in newly diagnosed glioma. These TCRs' antigens remain unknown. Time point in this sample: week 23, last vaccination. Vaccination used 300 ug of mutant IDH1 20-mer peptide per dose, with topical imiquimod. The repertoire was sequenced with immunoSEQ multiplex PCR; TCRdb's copy has only in-frame clones and lacks some. In the table there are some 60,000 clones, about nine tenths of which are singletons. The material was PBMCs, obtained from a glioma patient whose treatment included an IDH1 peptide vaccine. The receptors were gathered from a man aged 35-49 years with glioma.

This clone was observed a few times. The V call is TRBV6-1, the J call TRBJ1-1; the D gene is possibly TRBD1 (5 bases). This CDR3 is 15 amino acids long. Between the trimmed V and J ends, which lost 2 bases and 6 bases, there was a span of 16 bases. Germline loops: CDR1 MNHNS, CDR2 SASEGT. The CDR3 sequence: CASSERVSAGAEAFF. Here the CDR3 DNA reads TGTGCCAGCAGTGAACGGGTGAGCGCGGGGGCTGAAGCTTTCTTT.

This sequence joins TRBV6-5 and TRBJ1-1, with D perhaps TRBD1 (5 bases). From germline, CDR1 is MNHEY and CDR2 SVGAGI. This CDR3 has 14 residues. Between the trimmed V and J ends, which lost 0 bases and 11 bases, there was a span of 16 bases. CDR3 coding DNA: TGTGCCAGCAGTTACTCGAGATACCAGGGTGTCGCTTTCTTT. It yields the protein CASSYSRYQGVAFF.

This chain links TRBV4-2 with TRBJ2-7, with D perhaps being TRBD1 or TRBD2 (7 bases each). Germline V CDR1 and CDR2: LGHNA, YNFKEQ. Trimming removed 2 bases at V and 3 bases at J, with 14 bases between. The CDR3 extends over 15 amino acids. The CDR3 region has the DNA TGTGCCAGCAGCCAATCCAGCGGGGACAGCTACGAGCAGTACTTC. It is translated as CASSQSSGDSYEQYF.

This clone has just one count. The chain uses TRBV18 and TRBJ2-7; 8 nucleotides agree with TRBD1. This CDR3 contains 16 residues. Germline CDR1 and CDR2: KGHSH and LQKENI. V lost 1 base to trimming and J lost 5 bases; unmatched junction nucleotides: 10. The CDR3 reads CASSPRLGQGWNEQYF. The DNA of the CDR3 is TGTGCCAGCTCACCACGGCTTGGACAGGGCTGGAACGAGCAGTACTTC.

The CDR3 loop reads CASRGERQQETQYF. CDR3 DNA sequence: TGTGCCAGCAGGGGGGAGAGGCAACAGGAGACCCAGTACTTC. The V call is TRBV11-2, the J call TRBJ2-5; the D gene could be TRBD1 or TRBD2 (5 bases each). CDR3 length: 14 residues. The germline gives CDR1 SGHAT, CDR2 FQNNGV. Trimming took off 6 bases at V and 5 bases at J, with 16 bases between the two ends. Drawing the rest from reference TRBV11-2 and TRBJ2-5, the complete variable domain is EAGVAQSPRYKIIEKRQSVAFWCNPISGHATLYWYQQILGQGPKLLIQFQNNGVVDDSQLPKDRFSAERLKGVDSTLKIQPAKLEDSAVYLCASRGERQQETQYFGPGTRLLVL.

V usage is TRBV19 and J usage is TRBJ1-5; 7 bases map to TRBD1. The CDR3 length is 15 residues. In germline, CDR1 is LNHDA, CDR2 SQIVND (reference sequence). DNA of the CDR3: TGTGCATCCGGGACAGATTTTTATAGCAATCAGCCCCAGCATTTT. Amino acids: CASGTDFYSNQPQHF.

The rearrangement links TRBV7-9 to TRBJ1-1; D unresolved. The V gene lost 1 base and the J gene lost 1 base, with 4 bases spanning the gap. Germline loops: CDR1 SEHNR, CDR2 FQNEAQ (reference sequence). This CDR3 has 13 amino acids. Here the CDR3 reads CASSLGENTEAFF. The CDR3 nucleotides read TGTGCCAGCAGCTTAGGGGAGAACACTGAAGCTTTCTTT.

The chain links TRBV10-2 to TRBJ2-5, with a possible D match to TRBD2 (7 bases). The V and J ends lost 8 bases and 5 bases respectively, with 21 bases between them. This CDR3 is built from 15 residues. CDR1 and CDR2 from the germline V gene are WSHSY and SAAADI. The CDR3, as DNA: TGCGCCAGCCGAACGGGGGGAGGGGGTCGGGAGACCCAGTACTTC. Its translation: CASRTGGGGRETQYF.

This clone came up once. The CDR3, as DNA: TGTGCCAGCTCACGACCGGGACTCGAGAACACTGAAGCTTTCTTT. This sequence encodes CASSRPGLENTEAFF. J is TRBJ1-1 and V is TRBV18, with a possible D match to TRBD1 (5 bases). With 4 bases removed from V and 1 base from J, the gap between germline ends came to 13 bases. CDR3 size: 15 residues. CDR1 is KGHSH, CDR2 LQKENI, per germline.

This sequence joins TRBV10-3 and TRBJ1-4, with TRBD1 matching over 7 bases. The V gene end was trimmed by 10 bases and the J gene end by 3 bases; junction bases not matched to a gene: 5. The CDR3 spans 13 residues. CDR1 ENHRY and CDR2 SYGVKD come from the germline V gene. CDR3 coding DNA: TGTGCCAGCGACAGGGAGGCTAATGAAAAACTGTTTTTT. Translation: CASDREANEKLFF.

This clone has a handful of counts. V usage is TRBV14 and J usage is TRBJ2-2; D remains unclear. The CDR3 is 15 amino acids. CDR1 is SGHDN and CDR2 is FVKESK in the germline V gene. Trimming cost V 2 bases and J 1 base, with 8 bases left between them. CDR3 in amino acids: CASSQFSRNTGELFF. CDR3 sequence (DNA): TGTGCCAGCAGCCAATTCAGCAGGAACACCGGGGAGCTGTTTTTT.